The T cell receptor beta chain described here comes from a study of regulatory T cells in long-lasting Graves disease. Overall study results and limits: Persistent disease was characterized by preferential usage of TRBV28, TRBJ1-2 and TRBJ2-5.

According to the study, TCR beta libraries were built with iRepertoire HTBI primers and CDR3-region Arm-PCR. Authors' processing steps: Overall, samples carried some 67 TRBV and 15 or so TRBJ segments. TCRdb independently ran MiXCR on the multiplex PCR reads; one entry per CDR3 protein. V and J calls and clone size were set by TCRdb, not the authors. Of 530,000 or so distinct CDR3 sequences listed, 16% were seen once; the top ten hold around 12%. This clonotype was seen many times. Its antigen is undetermined. Germline assignment: CDR1 MDHEN and CDR2 SYDVKM. V lost 7 bases to trimming and J lost 7 bases, with 23 bases between them. The CDR3 runs to 15 residues. Sample time point: newly diagnosed GD, antithyroid drugs for less than 3 months. PBMC-extracted RNA yielded the TCR library. These data were likewise used in another study, on T cells in Graves' hyperthyroidism and ophthalmopathy. Per that paper: Patients aged 18 to 65 had newly diagnosed hyperthyroidism lasting under 2 months.

This sample comprised peripheral blood mononuclear cells (PBMCs), obtained at new diagnosis, from a patient treated with antithyroid drugs. The chain recombines TRBV28 with TRBJ2-7, with D perhaps TRBD2 (6 bases). This clonotype was sampled from a man aged 18 to 30 with Graves disease. The CDR3, as DNA: TGTGCCAGCACATCCCCGGAGGGCTGGAGCTTAGAGCAGTACTTC. Protein product: CASTSPEGWSLEQYF.